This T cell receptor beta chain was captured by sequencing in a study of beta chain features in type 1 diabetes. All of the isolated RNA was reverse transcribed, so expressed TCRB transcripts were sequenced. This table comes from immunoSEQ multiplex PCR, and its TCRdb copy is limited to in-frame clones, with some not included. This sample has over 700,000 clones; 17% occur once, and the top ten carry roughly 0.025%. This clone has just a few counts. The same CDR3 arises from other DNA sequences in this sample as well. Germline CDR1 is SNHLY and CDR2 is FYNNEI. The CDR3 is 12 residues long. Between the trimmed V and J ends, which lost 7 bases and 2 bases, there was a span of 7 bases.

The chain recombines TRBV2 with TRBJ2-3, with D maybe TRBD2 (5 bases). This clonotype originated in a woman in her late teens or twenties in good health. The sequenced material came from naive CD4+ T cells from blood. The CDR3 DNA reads TGTGCCAGCACGGGAATCACAGATACGCAGTATTTT. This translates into CASTGITDTQYF.